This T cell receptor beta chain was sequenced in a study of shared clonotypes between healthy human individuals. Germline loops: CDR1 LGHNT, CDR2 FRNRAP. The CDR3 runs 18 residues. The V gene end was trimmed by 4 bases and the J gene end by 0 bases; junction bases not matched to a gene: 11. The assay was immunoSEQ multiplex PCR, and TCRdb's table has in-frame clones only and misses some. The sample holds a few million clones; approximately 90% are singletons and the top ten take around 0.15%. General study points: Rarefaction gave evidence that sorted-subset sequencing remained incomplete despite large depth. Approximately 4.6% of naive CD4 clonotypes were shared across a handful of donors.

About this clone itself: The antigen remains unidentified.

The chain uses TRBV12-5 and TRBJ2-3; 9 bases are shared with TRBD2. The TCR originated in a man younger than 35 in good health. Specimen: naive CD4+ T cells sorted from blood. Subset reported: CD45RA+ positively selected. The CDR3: CASGWSSGSGASTDTQYF. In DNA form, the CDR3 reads TGTGCTAGTGGTTGGAGTAGCGGGAGCGGGGCGAGCACAGATACGCAGTATTTT.